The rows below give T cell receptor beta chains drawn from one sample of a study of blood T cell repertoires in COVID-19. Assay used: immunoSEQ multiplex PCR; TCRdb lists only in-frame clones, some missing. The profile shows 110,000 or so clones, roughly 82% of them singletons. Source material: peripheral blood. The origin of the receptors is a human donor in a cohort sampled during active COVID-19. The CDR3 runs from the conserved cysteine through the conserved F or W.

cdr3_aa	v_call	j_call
CASSLAPTGAEAFF	TRBV5-1	TRBJ1-1
CASSGGGMNEQFF	TRBV19	TRBJ2-1
CASSQALRGGGETQYF	TRBV3-1/TRBV3-2	TRBJ2-5
CASSQEHRAPEQYF	TRBV4-3	TRBJ2-7
CASTRSGTGGSGNTIYF	TRBV19	TRBJ1-3
CASGLDLWRGGRETQYF	TRBV12-5	TRBJ2-5
CASSAPGQISTDTQYF	TRBV2	TRBJ2-3
CASRRQGINQPQHF	TRBV6-5	TRBJ1-5
CASSLVIAGAQETQYF	TRBV11-2	TRBJ2-5
CAIRATGDLSYEQYF	TRBV10-3	TRBJ2-7
CASSNFPGGQENEQFF	TRBV5-1	TRBJ2-1
CSVVSRGGPTDTQYF	TRBV29-1	TRBJ2-3
CASSLIAGGPAQETQYF	TRBV5-6	TRBJ2-5
CASSPPDRGYNSPLHF	TRBV4-1	TRBJ1-6
CASSPLATTTNEKLFF	TRBV5-1	TRBJ1-4
CASSFSGDGANVLTF	TRBV5-4	TRBJ2-6
CASSYSGTGILDTQYF	TRBV6-5	TRBJ2-3
CASSLPRGGGDTQYF	TRBV7-9	TRBJ2-3
CASSPQGAGNQPQHF	TRBV3-1/TRBV3-2	TRBJ1-5
CASGAGTSDSPLHF	TRBV5-1	TRBJ1-6
CASSYPREAFF	TRBV6-2/TRBV6-3	TRBJ1-1
CASSLPAFLGYTF	TRBV28	TRBJ1-2
CASSLKRAGNEQFF	TRBV5-5	TRBJ2-1
CASSQSLGLAGSNEQFF	TRBV3-1/TRBV3-2	TRBJ2-1
CASSESGGKQETQYF	TRBV10-1	TRBJ2-5
CASNRAHTDTQYF	TRBV2	TRBJ2-3
CASRSSGGAETQYF	TRBV27	TRBJ2-5
CASSLNPGLEEQYF	TRBV5-1	TRBJ2-7
CASSEAHGNTGELFF	TRBV2	TRBJ2-2
CASRKQGGTDTQYF	TRBV28	TRBJ2-3
CASSQDSPPSQGAQPQHF	TRBV3-1/TRBV3-2	TRBJ1-5
CASSQAGLGTPNSPLHF	TRBV4-2	TRBJ1-6
CATLRGGPVDNEQFF	TRBV28	TRBJ2-1
CASSREDGTEAFF	TRBV2	TRBJ1-1
CHSKTGVGTEAFF	TRBV3-1/TRBV3-2	TRBJ1-1
CASRQGDTQYF	TRBV19	TRBJ2-3
CASSPYQTGNTEAFF	TRBV28	TRBJ1-1
CASSLARGGAVRYF	TRBV7-2	TRBJ2-4
CALRQGANEQFF	TRBV7-9	TRBJ2-1
CASSQDNNGWTYEQYF	TRBV4-1	TRBJ2-7
CASIPDRGRYEQYF	TRBV21-1	TRBJ2-7